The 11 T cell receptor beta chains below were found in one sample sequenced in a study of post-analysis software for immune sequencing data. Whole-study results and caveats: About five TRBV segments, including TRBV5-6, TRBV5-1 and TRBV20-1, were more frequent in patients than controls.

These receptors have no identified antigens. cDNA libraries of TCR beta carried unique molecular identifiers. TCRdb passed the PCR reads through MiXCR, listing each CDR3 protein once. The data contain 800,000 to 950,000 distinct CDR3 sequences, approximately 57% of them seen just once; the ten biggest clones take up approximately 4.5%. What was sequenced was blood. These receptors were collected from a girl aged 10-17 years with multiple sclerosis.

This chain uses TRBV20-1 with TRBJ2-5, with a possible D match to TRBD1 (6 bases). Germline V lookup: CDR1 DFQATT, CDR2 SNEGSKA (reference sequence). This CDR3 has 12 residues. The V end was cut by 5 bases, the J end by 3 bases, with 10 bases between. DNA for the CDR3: TGCAGTGCTGGCCGACAGGAAGAGACCCAGTACTTC. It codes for CSAGRQEETQYF.

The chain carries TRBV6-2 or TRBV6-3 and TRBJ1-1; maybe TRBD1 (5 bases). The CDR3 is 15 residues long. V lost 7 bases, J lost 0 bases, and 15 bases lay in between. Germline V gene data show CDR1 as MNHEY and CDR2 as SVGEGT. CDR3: CASTNPRALNTEAFF. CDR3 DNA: TGTGCCAGCACCAACCCCAGGGCGTTGAACACTGAAGCTTTCTTT.

The CDR3 here is CASRSGSSYNEQFF. As DNA, the CDR3 is TGTGCCAGCAGGTCCGGGAGCTCCTACAATGAGCAGTTCTTC. The gene calls are TRBV2 and TRBJ2-1; a possible D gene is TRBD2 (6 bases). CDR1 and CDR2 (germline): SNHLY, FYNNEI. The V and J ends lost 6 bases and 0 bases respectively, with 9 bases between them. The CDR3 contains 14 residues.

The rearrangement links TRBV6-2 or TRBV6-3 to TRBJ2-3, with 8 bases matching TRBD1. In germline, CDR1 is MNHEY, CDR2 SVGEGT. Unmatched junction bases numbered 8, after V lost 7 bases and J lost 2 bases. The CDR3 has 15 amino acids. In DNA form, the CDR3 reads TGTGCCAGCACCGCCGACAGGGGATACACAGATACGCAGTATTTT. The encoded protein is CASTADRGYTDTQYF.

CDR3 residues: CASSLLERGTDTQYF. CDR3 bases: TGTGCCAGCAGCTTATTAGAAAGGGGCACAGATACGCAGTATTTT. The chain combines TRBV7-9 with TRBJ2-3; D gene unclear. Looked up from germline, CDR1 is SEHNR and CDR2 is FQNEAQ (reference sequence). This CDR3 has 15 residues. Trimming took 2 bases from V and 1 from J, leaving 10 bases between them.

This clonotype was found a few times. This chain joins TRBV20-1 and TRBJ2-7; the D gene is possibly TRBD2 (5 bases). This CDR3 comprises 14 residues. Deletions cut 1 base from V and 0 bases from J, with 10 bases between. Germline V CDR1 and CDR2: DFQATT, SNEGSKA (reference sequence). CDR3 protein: CSARGVDFSYEQYF. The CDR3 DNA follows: TGCAGTGCTAGAGGGGTGGACTTCTCCTACGAGCAGTACTTC.

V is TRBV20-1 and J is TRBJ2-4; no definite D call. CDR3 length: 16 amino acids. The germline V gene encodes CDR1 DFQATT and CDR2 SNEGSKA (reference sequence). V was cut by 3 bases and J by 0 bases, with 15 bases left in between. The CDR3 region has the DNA TGCAGTGCTAGTCGATCAGAGACACTAGCCAAAAACATTCAGTACTTC. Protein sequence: CSASRSETLAKNIQYF.

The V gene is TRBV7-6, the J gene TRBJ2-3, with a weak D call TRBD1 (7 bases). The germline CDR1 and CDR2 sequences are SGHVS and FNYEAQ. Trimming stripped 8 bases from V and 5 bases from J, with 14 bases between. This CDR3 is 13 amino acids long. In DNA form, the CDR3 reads TGTGCCAGCGGTCAGGGGGGTGTAGATACGCAGTATTTT. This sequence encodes CASGQGGVDTQYF.

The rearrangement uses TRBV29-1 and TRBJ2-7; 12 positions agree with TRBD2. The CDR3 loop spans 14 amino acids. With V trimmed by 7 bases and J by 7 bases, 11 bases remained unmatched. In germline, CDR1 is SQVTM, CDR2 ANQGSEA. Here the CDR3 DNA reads TGCAGCGCCGCCAGACTAGCGGGGGTGGGTGAGCAGTACTTC. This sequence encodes CSAARLAGVGEQYF.

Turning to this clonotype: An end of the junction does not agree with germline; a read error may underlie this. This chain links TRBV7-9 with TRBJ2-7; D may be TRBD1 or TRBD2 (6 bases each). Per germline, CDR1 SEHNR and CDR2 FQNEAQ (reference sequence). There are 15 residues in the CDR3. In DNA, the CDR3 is TGTGTCAGCAGCCAAACACAGAGGGGGAGGAACGAGCAGTACTTC. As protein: CVSSQTQRGRNEQYF.

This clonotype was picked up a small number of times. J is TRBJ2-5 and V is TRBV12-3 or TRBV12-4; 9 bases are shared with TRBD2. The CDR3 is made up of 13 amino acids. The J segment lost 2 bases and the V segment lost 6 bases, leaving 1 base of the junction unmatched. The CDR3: CASRLAGQETQYF. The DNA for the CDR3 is TGTGCCAGCAGGCTAGCGGGGCAAGAGACCCAGTACTTC.